The rows below give T cell receptor beta chains drawn from one sample of a study of technical replicates of blood from several donors. Assay: immunoSEQ multiplex PCR; the TCRdb copy retains only in-frame clones and omits some. The table records 84,000 or so clones, 93% of them present only once. Material for sequencing was T cells isolated from PBMCs. Receptors originate from a human donor in good health. Both conserved end residues are part of each CDR3. D genes are given only for firm matches. Size values are once, few and many counts, or a class for expanded clones, and some rows have none.

J: TRBJ2-1
D: .
size: .
V: TRBV28
DNA: TGTGCCAGCAGGGGGCCCTACAATGAGCAGTTCTTC
CDR3: CASRGPYNEQFF

J: TRBJ2-3
D: .
size: .
V: TRBV28
DNA: TGTGCCAGCAACGTAATCCCACTCGATACGCAGTATTTT
CDR3: CASNVIPLDTQYF

J: TRBJ2-2
D: .
size: .
V: TRBV5-4
DNA: TGTGCCAGCACCGGGGTGGGGACCGGGGAGCTGTTTTTT
CDR3: CASTGVGTGELFF

J: TRBJ1-4
D: TRBD1
size: .
V: TRBV15
DNA: TGTGCCACCAGCAGAGAAAAGACAGGGTCTGAAAAACTGTTTTTT
CDR3: CATSREKTGSEKLFF

J: TRBJ2-7
D: TRBD1
size: .
V: TRBV5-1
DNA: TGCGCCAGCAGCTTTACAGGGGGCGAGAGCTACGAGCAGTACTTC
CDR3: CASSFTGGESYEQYF

J: TRBJ2-1
D: TRBD1
size: .
V: TRBV6-5
DNA: TGTGCCAGCATTGGACAGGTGGGGAATGAGCAGTTCTTC
CDR3: CASIGQVGNEQFF

J: TRBJ1-5
D: TRBD1
size: .
V: TRBV7-9
DNA: TGTGCCAGCAGCGATACGGGACAGGGGCGGCGGCCCCAGCATTTT
CDR3: CASSDTGQGRRPQHF

J: TRBJ2-1
D: TRBD2
size: .
V: TRBV29-1
DNA: TGCAGCGTTTCGGTAGGGGGGACTAGGAGTTTTGGTGAGCAGTTCTTC
CDR3: CSVSVGGTRSFGEQFF

J: TRBJ2-5
D: .
size: once
V: TRBV7-9
DNA: TGTGCCAGCAGCACGTGGAGTTCTCAAGAGACCCAGTACTTC
CDR3: CASSTWSSQETQYF

J: TRBJ1-1
D: TRBD1
size: .
V: TRBV4-1
DNA: TGCGCCAGCAGCCAGGGACAGGGAACTGAAGCTTTCTTT
CDR3: CASSQGQGTEAFF

J: TRBJ2-2
D: TRBD2
size: .
V: TRBV18
DNA: TGTGCCAGCTCACCGAGGACTAGCGCCGGGGAGCTGTTTTTT
CDR3: CASSPRTSAGELFF

J: TRBJ2-4
D: TRBD2
size: .
V: TRBV27
DNA: TGTGCCAGCAGTTTAACTAGCGGGGGGTACGCCAAAAACATTCAGTACTTC
CDR3: CASSLTSGGYAKNIQYF

J: TRBJ1-2
D: .
size: .
V: TRBV10-3
DNA: TGTGCCATCAGTGAGTCGATAGGGGGCTATGGCTACACCTTC
CDR3: CAISESIGGYGYTF

J: TRBJ2-7
D: .
size: .
V: TRBV2
DNA: TGTGCCAGCAGCTATCTGAGGCCGGATACCTACGAGCAGTACTTC
CDR3: CASSYLRPDTYEQYF

J: TRBJ2-7
D: TRBD1
size: .
V: TRBV11-3
DNA: TGTGCCAGCAGCTTAGGGGGGACAGGGGTCTACGAGCAGTACTTC
CDR3: CASSLGGTGVYEQYF

J: TRBJ1-5
D: .
size: .
V: TRBV19
DNA: TGTGCCAGTAGTAGGAACGGAGGGCAGACACTTAATCAGCCCCAGCATTTT
CDR3: CASSRNGGQTLNQPQHF

J: TRBJ2-6
D: TRBD1
size: .
V: TRBV18
DNA: TGTGCCAGCTCACCAAGGGGGCCCCGCTCTGGGGCCAACGTCCTGACTTTC
CDR3: CASSPRGPRSGANVLTF

J: TRBJ2-3
D: TRBD2
size: .
V: TRBV10-3
DNA: TGTGCCATCAGTGAGCTGTCCCCGCGCGGGGGGAACGCAGATACGCAGTATTTT
CDR3: CAISELSPRGGNADTQYF

J: TRBJ2-3
D: TRBD2
size: .
V: TRBV5-4
DNA: TGTGCCAGCAGCTTGTGGATAGCGGGGGGGCCTGGCACAGATACGCAGTATTTT
CDR3: CASSLWIAGGPGTDTQYF

J: TRBJ2-1
D: TRBD1
size: .
V: TRBV4-1
DNA: TGCGCCAGCAGCCAAGAAGACAGGGGCAACAATGAGCAGTTCTTC
CDR3: CASSQEDRGNNEQFF

J: TRBJ1-1
D: TRBD1
size: .
V: TRBV10-1
DNA: TGCGCCAGCAGTGAACGGACAGGTTACCCTGGGACTGAAGCTTTCTTT
CDR3: CASSERTGYPGTEAFF

J: TRBJ2-7
D: .
size: .
V: TRBV28
DNA: TGTGCCAGCAGCACAGGGAGCCCCTACGAGCAGTACTTC
CDR3: CASSTGSPYEQYF

J: TRBJ1-5
D: .
size: .
V: TRBV19
DNA: TGTGCCAGTAGTCCAACGGACAGACCAAATCAGCCCCAGCATTTT
CDR3: CASSPTDRPNQPQHF

J: TRBJ1-1
D: TRBD1
size: .
V: TRBV7-6
DNA: TGTGCCAGCAGCCTGGGACAGAAGAACACTGAAGCTTTCTTT
CDR3: CASSLGQKNTEAFF

J: TRBJ2-7
D: TRBD2
size: .
V: TRBV2
DNA: TGTGCCAGCAGCCGTACTAGCGGGGGATCCTACGAGCAGTACTTC
CDR3: CASSRTSGGSYEQYF

J: TRBJ1-1
D: TRBD1
size: few
V: TRBV5-6
DNA: TGTGCCAGCAGCTTGGGACAGGGTTCATTCCCCCGCTTGAACACTGAAGCTTTCTTT
CDR3: CASSLGQGSFPRLNTEAFF

J: TRBJ2-1
D: .
size: .
V: TRBV4-1
DNA: TGCGCCAGCAGCCGAGTCCTATTTCCCTACAATGAGCAGTTCTTC
CDR3: CASSRVLFPYNEQFF

J: TRBJ1-5
D: TRBD1
size: .
V: TRBV7-9
DNA: TGTGCCAGCAGCTCACGACAGGGGGGTCAGCCCCAGCATTTT
CDR3: CASSSRQGGQPQHF

J: TRBJ2-1
D: TRBD2
size: .
V: TRBV2
DNA: TGTGCCAGCAGTTCCGGGACTAGCGGGGTAGATGAGCAGTTCTTC
CDR3: CASSSGTSGVDEQFF

J: TRBJ1-2
D: TRBD1
size: .
V: TRBV4-1
DNA: TGCGCCAGCAGCCAAGAACAGGGGGCCTATGGCTACACCTTC
CDR3: CASSQEQGAYGYTF